This section outlines one TCR beta chain sequence together with its context. This CDR3 is built from 15 residues. In germline, CDR1 is WNHNN, CDR2 SYGVQD (reference sequence). V was shortened by 0 bases and J by 5 bases, with 12 bases between the two germline ends. This sample was included in a study of blood T cell repertoires in COVID-19. Cohort placement rested on clinical history that participants reported themselves. Generated by immunoSEQ multiplex PCR, the TCRdb table keeps only in-frame clones and is missing some. Found here are under 200,000 clones, 65% to 90% of them singletons; the top ten hold more than 4%.

The sequenced material came from PBMCs or T cells enriched from blood (not recorded which). The receptor comes from a woman aged 60-75 years with acute COVID-19. J is TRBJ2-3 and V is TRBV10-1; maybe TRBD1 (5 bases). CDR3 coding DNA: TGCGCCAGCAGTGAGTCGATACAGGCCGGAGATACGCAGTATTTT. Its translation: CASSESIQAGDTQYF.